This T cell receptor (beta chain) comes out of a study of T cell responses to AZD1222 COVID-19 vaccine. The junction had 1 base not matched to a gene; V was cut back by 5 bases and J by 0 bases. The V gene's germline CDR1 is SGHVS and CDR2 FNYEAQ. The CDR3 extends over 15 amino acids. Method: immunoSEQ multiplex PCR; TCRdb's copy keeps in-frame clones and lacks some. The sample shows about 76,000 clones, more than 90% of them seen only once. The receptor was isolated from an adult in good health. Here the sequenced sample was peripheral blood, taken on day 0 of AZD1222 vaccination. This rearrangement joins TRBV7-6 to TRBJ2-7; 13 bases align to TRBD2. The CDR3 region has the DNA TGTGCCAGCAGCCGGACTAGCGGGGGCTCCTACGAGCAGTACTTC. Protein product: CASSRTSGGSYEQYF.